This TCR beta chain originates from a study of cytomegalovirus exposure and HLA in healthy donors. CDR1 and CDR2 (germline): ENHRY, SYGVKD. This CDR3 has 14 residues. Germline trimming cut 5 bases from V and 6 bases from J; bases unmatched to any gene: 6. Study-level results: According to an earlier analysis, most TCR beta V segments yielded productive rearrangements about 90% or about 30% of the time. Later on, an analysis showed TCR association rates differing by HLA locus, with DRB1 the most and HLA-C the fewest. Sequence variants that were highly shared formed a cluster that was likely a sequencing artifact.

In the PCR, 60 Vbeta and 13 Jbeta primers were used. Measured with immunoSEQ multiplex PCR; TCRdb has only the in-frame clones, and not every one. The sample holds more than 90,000 clones, more than 65% seen once. This clone showed up just once. Its target is not known. The J gene is TRBJ2-3, the V gene TRBV10-3, with TRBD2 matching over 9 bases. Sequenced material: PBMCs. The sequence derives from a woman in her twenties or thirties in good health and CMV-seronegative. In DNA, the CDR3 is TGTGCCATCAGTACTAGCGGGCTCTCCGATACGCAGTATTTT. As protein: CAISTSGLSDTQYF.